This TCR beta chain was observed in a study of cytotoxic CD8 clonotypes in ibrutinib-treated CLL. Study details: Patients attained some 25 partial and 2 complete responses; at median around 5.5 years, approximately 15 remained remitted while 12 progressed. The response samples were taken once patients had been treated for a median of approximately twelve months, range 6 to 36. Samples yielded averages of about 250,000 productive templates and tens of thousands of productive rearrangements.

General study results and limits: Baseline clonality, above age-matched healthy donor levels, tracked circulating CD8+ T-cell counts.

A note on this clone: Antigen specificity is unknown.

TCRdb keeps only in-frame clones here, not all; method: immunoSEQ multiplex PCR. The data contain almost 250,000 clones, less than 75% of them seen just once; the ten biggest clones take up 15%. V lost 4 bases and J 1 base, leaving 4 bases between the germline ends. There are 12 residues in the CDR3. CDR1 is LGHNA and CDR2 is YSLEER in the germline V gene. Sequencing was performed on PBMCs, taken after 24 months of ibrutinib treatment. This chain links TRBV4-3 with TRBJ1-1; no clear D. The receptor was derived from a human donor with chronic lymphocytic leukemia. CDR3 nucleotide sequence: TGCGCCAGCAGCCTCCGGAACACTGAAGCTTTCTTT. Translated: CASSLRNTEAFF.